These 20 T cell receptor beta chains originate from one sample sequenced in a study of T cell repertoires in cytomegalovirus infection. One entry per CDR3 protein, called by TCRdb with MiXCR from the reads. Among about 890,000 distinct CDR3 sequences, about a third were seen once, and the ten largest hold roughly 13%. The antigens for these receptors are not known. The starting material was cultured CD8+ T cells from PBMCs, obtained from culture after CMV antigen stimulation. The receptors were sampled from a human donor in good health (CMV status not recorded). Some clones in this sample may be carry-over from other donors' samples.

The sample holds a few counts of this clonotype. The chain couples TRBV7-9 to TRBJ2-3; possibly TRBD1 or TRBD2 for D (6 bases each). The germline V and J ends were trimmed by 2 bases and 2 bases, with 14 bases remaining between them. CDR1 and CDR2 (germline): SEHNR, FQNEAQ (reference sequence). There are 16 residues in the CDR3. CDR3 loop: CASSLKGDSFTDTQYF. Written as DNA, the CDR3 is TGTGCCAGCAGCTTAAAGGGGGACTCTTTCACAGATACGCAGTATTTT.

This clonotype was observed a handful of times. The chain has TRBV7-6 and TRBJ2-5, with D uncertain. V was pared by 5 bases and J by 3 bases, with 13 bases between. CDR1 and CDR2 (germline): SGHVS, FNYEAQ. This CDR3 contains 14 residues. In nucleotides, the CDR3 is TGTGCCAGCAGCCTACTCGAATTAGAAGAGACCCAGTACTTC. Translation gives CASSLLELEETQYF.

The chain uses TRBV19 and TRBJ1-5; D remains ambiguous. Germline loops: CDR1 LNHDA, CDR2 SQIVND (reference sequence). Trimming left V 2 bases short and J 3 bases short, with 5 bases between. The CDR3 extends over 13 amino acids. CDR3 loop: CASSITINQPQHF. The CDR3 nucleotides are TGTGCCAGTAGTATAACCATCAATCAGCCCCAGCATTTT.

The V gene is TRBV7-9, the J gene TRBJ1-2; 8 bases line up with TRBD1. V shed 1 base and J 7 bases; nucleotides not matched to a gene: 14. CDR3 length: 17 residues. Germline V CDR1 and CDR2: SEHNR, FQNEAQ (reference sequence). DNA for the CDR3: TGTGCCAGCAGCTTAGTCACCCGGACAGGGCGATACGCTGGCTACACCTTC. This translates into CASSLVTRTGRYAGYTF.

This clonotype was observed many times. The chain links TRBV7-9 to TRBJ2-3, with 10 bases matching TRBD2. V shed 4 bases and J 2 bases; nucleotides not matched to a gene: 6. Germline V CDR1 and CDR2: SEHNR, FQNEAQ (reference sequence). The CDR3 extends over 16 amino acids. This CDR3 reads CASSSLLAGYTDTQYF. CDR3 in DNA: TGTGCCAGCAGCTCCCTACTAGCGGGGTACACAGATACGCAGTATTTT.

The chain joins TRBV5-1 to TRBJ2-1, with TRBD1 matching over 7 bases. There are 15 residues in the CDR3. Germline lookup yields CDR1 SGHRS and CDR2 YFSETQ. J was trimmed by 4 bases and V by 0 bases; bases with no gene match: 4. Written as DNA, the CDR3 is TGCGCCAGCAGCTTGGAGACAGGGAAGTACAATGAGCAGTTCTTC. It is translated as CASSLETGKYNEQFF.

The chain couples TRBV24-1 to TRBJ2-5; TRBD1 might be the D (5 bases). The CDR3 loop spans 16 amino acids. Germline values: CDR1 KGHDR, CDR2 SFDVKD. V was cut by 0 bases and J by 4 bases, with 14 bases left in between. CDR3 amino acids: CATSDLVIGVGETQYF. The DNA for the CDR3 is TGTGCCACCAGTGATTTGGTAATAGGGGTCGGAGAGACCCAGTACTTC.

The chain is built from TRBV6-6 and TRBJ2-1; 15 nucleotides align to TRBD2. The V gene end was trimmed by 4 bases and the J gene end by 3 bases; junction bases not matched to a gene: 4. The CDR3 loop spans 17 amino acids. The V gene's germline CDR1 is MNHNY and CDR2 SVGAGI (reference sequence). The CDR3 nucleotides are TGTGCCAGCAGTTGGACTAGCGGGGGGGCGTACTACAATGAGCAGTTCTTC. It codes for CASSWTSGGAYYNEQFF.

CDR3 sequence reads: CASQGQPFPYGYTF. CDR3 nucleotide sequence: TGTGCCAGCCAAGGACAGCCGTTCCCCTATGGCTACACCTTC. The chain recombines TRBV6-1 with TRBJ1-2, with a possible D match to TRBD1 (6 bases). This CDR3 is built from 14 residues. Germline CDR1 is MNHNS and CDR2 is SASEGT. V gave up 8 bases and J gave up 4 bases, with 17 bases separating them.

This clonotype turned up a few times. V usage is TRBV10-3 and J usage is TRBJ2-1; TRBD2 matches at 8 bases. CDR1 and CDR2 (germline): ENHRY, SYGVKD. CDR3 size: 16 residues. V trimming: 2 bases; J trimming: 13 bases; junction bases outside the gene matches: 16. CDR3: CAISEGGARGALTQFF. DNA of the CDR3: TGTGCCATCAGTGAGGGCGGGGCGCGGGGGGCCCTCACTCAGTTCTTC.

This clonotype occurred a few times. The chain uses TRBV7-6 and TRBJ2-3, with 8 positions matching TRBD1. V shed 5 bases and J 3 bases; nucleotides not matched to a gene: 7. CDR3 length: 15 amino acids. Germline CDR1 SGHVS, CDR2 FNYEAQ. The CDR3: CASSLGQAGTDTQYF. The CDR3 nucleotides are TGTGCCAGCAGCCTGGGACAGGCGGGAACAGATACGCAGTATTTT.

This chain links TRBV4-1 with TRBJ2-5, with D perhaps TRBD1 or TRBD2 (5 bases each). The V gene's germline CDR1 is MGHRA and CDR2 YSYEKL. Trimming removed 0 bases from V and 6 bases from J, with 14 bases in between. CDR3 length equals 15 residues. CDR3 nucleotide sequence: TGCGCCAGCAGCCAAGAATGGGGGATCGGAAAGACCCAGTACTTC. Its protein is CASSQEWGIGKTQYF.

This clonotype was seen ten or more times. The CDR3 loop reads CASSPRDYHDTQYF. CDR3 DNA: TGTGCCAGCAGCCCCCGGGACTACCACGATACGCAGTATTTT. The chain carries TRBV7-2 and TRBJ2-3; the match to TRBD2 covers 7 bases. Germline V gives CDR1 SGHTA, CDR2 FQGNSA. The V and J ends lost 5 bases and 6 bases, in that order; junction bases with no gene match: 8. The CDR3 loop spans 14 amino acids.

The CDR3 loop reads CASSPTLAGADTGELFF. The CDR3 DNA reads TGCGCCAGCAGCCCGACCTTAGCGGGGGCTGACACCGGGGAGCTGTTTTTT. The chain has TRBV5-1 and TRBJ2-2; 9 positions agree with TRBD2. Trimming at V came to 4 bases and at J to 3 bases, leaving 10 bases not matched to a gene. The CDR3 contains 17 residues. Germline CDR1 reads SGHRS; CDR2 reads YFSETQ.

The V gene is TRBV23-1, the J gene TRBJ1-2; the D gene is possibly TRBD1 (5 bases). TRBV23-1 is labeled an ORF, and its function is uncertain. The CDR3 totals 18 residues. V lost 7 bases, J lost 0 bases, and 24 bases lay in between. The CDR3 DNA reads as TGCGCCAGCAACCGGGGGGGGACCTACGCTCGAGCTAACTATGGCTACACCTTC. This codes for CASNRGGTYARANYGYTF.

This clonotype was seen a few times. This sequence joins TRBV12-5 and TRBJ2-1; 7 bases align to TRBD2. V was pared by 3 bases and J by 3 bases, with 5 bases of the junction left unmatched. This CDR3 comprises 15 residues. The germline V gene has CDR1 LGHNT and CDR2 FRNRAP. The CDR3 here is CASGLRGEGYNEQFF. The CDR3 bases are TGTGCTAGTGGTTTACGAGGGGAGGGCTACAATGAGCAGTTCTTC. The full variable domain, completed using reference TRBV12-5 and TRBJ2-1, is DARVTQTPRHKVTEMGQEVTMRCQPILGHNTVFWYRQTMMQGLELLAYFRNRAPLDDSGMPKDRFSAEMPDATLATLKIQPSEPRDSAVYFCASGLRGEGYNEQFFGPGTRLTVL.

The chain is built from TRBV28 and TRBJ1-6, with 10 bases identical to TRBD1. The CDR3 totals 14 residues. V lost 4 bases and J lost 11; bases outside the gene matches: 5. Germline loops: CDR1 MDHEN, CDR2 SYDVKM. In DNA, the CDR3 is TGTGCCAGCAGTTGGGGACAGGGGAGTCCACCCCTCCACTTT. This sequence encodes CASSWGQGSPPLHF. The full variable domain, with the rest looked up from reference TRBV28 and TRBJ1-6, is DVKVTQSSRYLVKRTGEKVFLECVQDMDHENMFWYRQDPGLGLRLIYFSYDVKMKEKGDIPEGYSVSREKKERFSLILESASTNQTSMYLCASSWGQGSPPLHFGNGTRLTVT.

This clonotype has ten or more counts. The chain recombines TRBV7-2 with TRBJ2-7, with D maybe TRBD1 (5 bases). CDR3 size: 14 residues. V lost 5 bases and J 2 bases, leaving 13 bases between the germline ends. Germline CDR1 SGHTA, CDR2 FQGNSA. CDR3 DNA: TGTGCCAGCAGCCCCGATTCAGGGACCTACGAGCAGTACTTC. This sequence encodes CASSPDSGTYEQYF.

The genes are TRBV5-8 and TRBJ2-6; the D is unclear. The CDR3 totals 16 residues. Trimming shortened V by 5 bases and J by 0 bases, and 12 bases separated the two germline ends. Germline V gene sequence: CDR1 SGHTS, CDR2 YDEGEE. CDR3 DNA sequence: TGTGCCAGCAGGTCGACTTGGCTCTCTGGGGCCAACGTCCTGACTTTC. It codes for CASRSTWLSGANVLTF. The full variable domain, rest sourced from reference TRBV5-8 and TRBJ2-6, is EAGVTQSPTHLIKTRGQQATLRCSPISGHTSVYWYQQALGLGLQFLLWYDEGEERNRGNFPPRFSGRQFPNYSSELNVNALELEDSALYLCASRSTWLSGANVLTFGAGSRLTVL.

Only one count was recorded for this clonotype. This chain connects TRBV2 to TRBJ2-1, with D tentatively TRBD1 or TRBD2 (5 bases each). The CDR3 spans 14 residues. V was shortened by 7 bases and J by 8 bases, with 18 bases between the two germline ends. CDR1 SNHLY and CDR2 FYNNEI come from the germline V gene. Here the CDR3 DNA reads TGTGCCAGCATAGTAGGTCCCAGGGACGATGAGCAGTTCTTC. Translated: CASIVGPRDDEQFF.